The TCR beta chain described here comes from a study of control samples from healthy donors and cancer patients. This CDR3 contains 17 residues. V was clipped by 0 bases and J by 0 bases, with 9 bases between them. Germline V gene lookup returns CDR1 MNHEY and CDR2 SMNVEV (reference sequence). TCRdb's table, derived via immunoSEQ multiplex PCR, lists solely in-frame clones and lacks some. Of some 78,000 clones detected, approximately 91% appear once; the ten largest clones hold 7.6%. V gene TRBV27 combines with J gene TRBJ1-6; D unclear. The receptor's source is a woman aged 60-70 years in good health. Sequencing was carried out using blood. This CDR3 reads CASSLSWHSSYNSPLHF. CDR3 bases: TGTGCCAGCAGTTTATCGTGGCATAGCTCCTATAATTCACCCCTCCACTTT.